Below, 2 T cell receptor beta chains from the same sample are listed, as sequenced in a study of blood T cells in healthy people across ages. The use of a sample-barcoded 5' primer and a J-beta primer mix characterized a second PCR of about 7 to 12 cycles. TCRdb independently ran MiXCR on the 5' RACE reads; one entry per CDR3 protein. Found here are some 860,000 distinct CDR3 sequences, more than 55% of them singletons; the top ten hold around 24%. Source material: blood. The origin of the receptors is a middle-aged man in good health.

In this sample, this clonotype turned up a few times. The V and J genes are TRBV15 and TRBJ2-1; no clear D gene. The V gene's germline CDR1 is LNHNV and CDR2 YYDKDF (reference sequence). This CDR3 spans 14 amino acids. Trimming stripped 0 bases from V and 8 bases from J, with 11 bases between. The CDR3, as DNA: TGTGCCACCAGCAGAGATCGGATAGGCGATGAGCAGTTCTTC. Protein: CATSRDRIGDEQFF. The full variable domain, with the rest looked up from reference TRBV15 and TRBJ2-1, is DAMVIQNPRYQVTQFGKPVTLSCSQTLNHNVMYWYQQKSSQAPKLLFHYYDKDFNNEADTPDNFQSRRPNTSFCFLDIRSPGLGDTAMYLCATSRDRIGDEQFFGPGTRLTVL.

In nucleotides, the CDR3 is TGTGCCAGCAGCCCATCGGACAGCCAAGAGACCCAGTACTTC. Translated: CASSPSDSQETQYF. The chain employs TRBV18 and TRBJ2-5; the D gene is possibly TRBD1 (6 bases). The germline CDR1 and CDR2 sequences are KGHSH and LQKENI. This CDR3 comprises 14 residues. The ends were cut back, 8 bases at V and 1 base at J, with 14 bases in the middle.